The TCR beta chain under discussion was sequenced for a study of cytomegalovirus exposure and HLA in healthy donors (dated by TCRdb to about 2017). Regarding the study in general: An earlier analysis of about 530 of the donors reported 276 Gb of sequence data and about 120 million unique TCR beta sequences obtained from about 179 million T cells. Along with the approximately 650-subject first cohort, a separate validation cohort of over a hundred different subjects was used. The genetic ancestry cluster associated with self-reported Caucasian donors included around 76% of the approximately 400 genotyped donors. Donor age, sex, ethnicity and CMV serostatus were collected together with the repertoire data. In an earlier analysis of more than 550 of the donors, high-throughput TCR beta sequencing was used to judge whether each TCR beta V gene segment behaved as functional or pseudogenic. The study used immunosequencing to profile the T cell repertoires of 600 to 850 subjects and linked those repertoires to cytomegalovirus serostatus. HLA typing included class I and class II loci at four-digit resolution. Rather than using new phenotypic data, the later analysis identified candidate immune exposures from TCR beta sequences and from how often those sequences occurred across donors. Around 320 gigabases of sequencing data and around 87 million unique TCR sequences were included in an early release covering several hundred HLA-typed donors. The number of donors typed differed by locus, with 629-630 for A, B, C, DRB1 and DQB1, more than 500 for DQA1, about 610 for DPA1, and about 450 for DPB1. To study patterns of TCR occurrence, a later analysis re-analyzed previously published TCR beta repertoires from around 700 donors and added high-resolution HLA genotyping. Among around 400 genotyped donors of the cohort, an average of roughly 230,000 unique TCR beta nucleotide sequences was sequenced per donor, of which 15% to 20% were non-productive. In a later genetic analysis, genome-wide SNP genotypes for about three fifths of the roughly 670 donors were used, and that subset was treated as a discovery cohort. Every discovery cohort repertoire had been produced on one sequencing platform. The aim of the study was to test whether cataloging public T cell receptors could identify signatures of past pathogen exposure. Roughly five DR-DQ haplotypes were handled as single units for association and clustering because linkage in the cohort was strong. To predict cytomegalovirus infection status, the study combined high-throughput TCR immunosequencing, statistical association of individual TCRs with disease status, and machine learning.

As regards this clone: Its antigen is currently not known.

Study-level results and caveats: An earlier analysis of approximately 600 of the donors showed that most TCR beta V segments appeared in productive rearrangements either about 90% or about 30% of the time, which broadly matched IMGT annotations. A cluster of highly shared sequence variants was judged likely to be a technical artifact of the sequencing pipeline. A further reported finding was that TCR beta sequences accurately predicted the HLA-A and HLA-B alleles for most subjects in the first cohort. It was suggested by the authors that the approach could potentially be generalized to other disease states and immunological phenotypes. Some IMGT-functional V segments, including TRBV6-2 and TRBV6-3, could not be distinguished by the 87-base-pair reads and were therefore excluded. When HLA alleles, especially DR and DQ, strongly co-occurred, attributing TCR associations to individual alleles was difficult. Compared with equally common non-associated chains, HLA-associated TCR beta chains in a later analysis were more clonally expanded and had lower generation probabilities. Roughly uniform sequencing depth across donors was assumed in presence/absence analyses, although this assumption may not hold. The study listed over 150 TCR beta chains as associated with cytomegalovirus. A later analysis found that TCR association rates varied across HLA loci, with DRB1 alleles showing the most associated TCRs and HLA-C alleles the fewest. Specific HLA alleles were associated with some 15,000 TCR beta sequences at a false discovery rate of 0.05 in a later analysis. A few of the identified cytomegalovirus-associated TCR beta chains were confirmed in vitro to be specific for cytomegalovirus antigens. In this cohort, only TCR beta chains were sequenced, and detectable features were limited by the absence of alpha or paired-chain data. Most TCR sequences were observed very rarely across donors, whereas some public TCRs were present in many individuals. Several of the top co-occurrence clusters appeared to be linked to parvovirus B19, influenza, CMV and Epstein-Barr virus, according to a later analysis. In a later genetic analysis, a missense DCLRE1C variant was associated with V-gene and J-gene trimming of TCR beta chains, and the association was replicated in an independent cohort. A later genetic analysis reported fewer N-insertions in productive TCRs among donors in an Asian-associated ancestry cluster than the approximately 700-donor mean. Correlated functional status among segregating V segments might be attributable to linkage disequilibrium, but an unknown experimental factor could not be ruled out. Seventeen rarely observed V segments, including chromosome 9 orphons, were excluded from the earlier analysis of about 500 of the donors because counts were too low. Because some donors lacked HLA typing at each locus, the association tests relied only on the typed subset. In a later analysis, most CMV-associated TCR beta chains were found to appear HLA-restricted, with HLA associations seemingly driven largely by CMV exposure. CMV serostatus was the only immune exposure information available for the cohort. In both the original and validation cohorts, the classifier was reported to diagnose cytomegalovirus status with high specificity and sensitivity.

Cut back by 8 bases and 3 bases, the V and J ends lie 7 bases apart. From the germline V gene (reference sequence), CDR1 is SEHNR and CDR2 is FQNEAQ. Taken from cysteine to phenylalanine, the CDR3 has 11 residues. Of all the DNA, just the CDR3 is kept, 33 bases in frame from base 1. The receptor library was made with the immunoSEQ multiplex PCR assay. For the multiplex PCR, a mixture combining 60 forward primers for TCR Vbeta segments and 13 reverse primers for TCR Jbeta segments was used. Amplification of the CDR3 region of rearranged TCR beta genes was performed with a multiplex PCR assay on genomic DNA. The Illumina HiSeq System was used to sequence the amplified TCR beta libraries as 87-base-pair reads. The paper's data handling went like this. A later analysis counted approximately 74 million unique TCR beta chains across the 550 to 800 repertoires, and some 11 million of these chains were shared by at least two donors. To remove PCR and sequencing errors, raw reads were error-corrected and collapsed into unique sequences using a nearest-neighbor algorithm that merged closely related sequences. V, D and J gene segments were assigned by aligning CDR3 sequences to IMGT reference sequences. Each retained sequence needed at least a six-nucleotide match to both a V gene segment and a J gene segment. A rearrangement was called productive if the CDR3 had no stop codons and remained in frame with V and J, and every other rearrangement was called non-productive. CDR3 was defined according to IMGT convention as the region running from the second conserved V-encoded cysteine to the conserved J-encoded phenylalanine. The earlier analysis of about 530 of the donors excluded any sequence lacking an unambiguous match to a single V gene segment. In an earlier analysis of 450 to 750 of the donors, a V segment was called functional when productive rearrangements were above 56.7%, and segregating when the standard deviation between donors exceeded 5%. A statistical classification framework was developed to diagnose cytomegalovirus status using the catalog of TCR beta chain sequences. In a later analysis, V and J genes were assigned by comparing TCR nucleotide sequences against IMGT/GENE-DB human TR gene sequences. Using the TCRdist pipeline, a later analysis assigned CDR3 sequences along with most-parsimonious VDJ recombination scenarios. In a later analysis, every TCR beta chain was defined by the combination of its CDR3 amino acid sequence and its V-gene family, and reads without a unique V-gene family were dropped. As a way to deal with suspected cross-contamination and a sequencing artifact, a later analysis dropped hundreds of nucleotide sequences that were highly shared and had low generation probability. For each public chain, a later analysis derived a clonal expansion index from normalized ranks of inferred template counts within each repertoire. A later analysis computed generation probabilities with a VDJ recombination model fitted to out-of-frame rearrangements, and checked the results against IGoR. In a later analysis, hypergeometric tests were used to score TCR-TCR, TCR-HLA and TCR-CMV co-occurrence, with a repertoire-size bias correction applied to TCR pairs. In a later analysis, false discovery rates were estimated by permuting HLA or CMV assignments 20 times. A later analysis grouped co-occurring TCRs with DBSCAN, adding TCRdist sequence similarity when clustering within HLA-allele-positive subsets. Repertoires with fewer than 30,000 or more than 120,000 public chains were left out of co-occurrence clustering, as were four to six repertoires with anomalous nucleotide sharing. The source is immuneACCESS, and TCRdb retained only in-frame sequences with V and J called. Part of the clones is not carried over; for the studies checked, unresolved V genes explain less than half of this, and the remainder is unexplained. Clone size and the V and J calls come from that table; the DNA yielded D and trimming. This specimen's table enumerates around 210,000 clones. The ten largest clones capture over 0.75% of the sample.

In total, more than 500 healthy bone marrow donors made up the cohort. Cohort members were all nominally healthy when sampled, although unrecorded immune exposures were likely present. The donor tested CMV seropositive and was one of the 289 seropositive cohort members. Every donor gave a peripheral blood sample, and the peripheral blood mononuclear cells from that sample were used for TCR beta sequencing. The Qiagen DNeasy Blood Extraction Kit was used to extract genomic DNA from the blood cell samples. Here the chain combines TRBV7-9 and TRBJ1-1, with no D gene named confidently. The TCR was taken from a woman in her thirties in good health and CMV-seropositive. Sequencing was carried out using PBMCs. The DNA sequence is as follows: TGTGCCAGCCGGGAGGACACTGAAGCTTTCTTT. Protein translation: CASREDTEAFF.